This TCR beta chain is from a study of response to subunit inactivated influenza vaccine. Study-wide results and caveats: The authors proposed limited new T cell recruitment per seasonal influenza vaccination.

Germline values: CDR1 SGHAT, CDR2 FQNNGV. Trimming removed 5 bases at V and 0 bases at J, with 6 bases between. The CDR3 extends over 13 amino acids. In the case of this clonotype: The antigen remains unidentified.

TCRdb fed the RT-PCR reads into MiXCR, producing one record per CDR3 protein. Of about 170,000 distinct CDR3 sequences in the sample, around 12% were seen once. The same specimen was also included in a second study, on T cells expressing NK-cell markers. That report notes: Generation of TCR beta cDNA was performed by 5'RACE template switching incorporating UMIs. Each TCR beta repertoire originated in sorted T cells that were CD3+CD56+NKG2C+, CD3+CD56+NKG2C- or CD3+CD56-NKG2C+. Of eight sequenced donors, seven were HCMV-seropositive and one HCMV-seronegative. These same clonotypes (in several donors) also led the CD3+CD56-NKG2C+ fraction.

The chain recombines TRBV11-2 with TRBJ2-3; D uncertain. The source is a man in his fifties who received an inactivated influenza vaccine. Here the sequenced sample was CD8+ T cells sorted from PBMCs, taken less than 13 days after vaccination. CDR3 protein: CASSPYSTDTQYF. The CDR3 DNA reads as TGTGCCAGCAGCCCGTATAGCACAGATACGCAGTATTTT.